The entry that follows covers one TCR beta chain sequence. Antigen unknown. This CDR3 comprises 14 residues. Deletions cut 4 bases from V and 1 base from J, with 10 bases between. Germline-derived CDR1 and CDR2 are KGHSH and LQKENI. The data belong to a study of cytomegalovirus exposure and HLA in healthy donors. Study summary: Of the donors genotyped, several hundred in all, about 81% fell in the Caucasian-associated ancestry cluster.

Study results and caveats: The majority of CMV-associated TCR beta chains were reported as apparently HLA-restricted in a later analysis.

The PCR used 60 Vbeta and 13 Jbeta primers. TCRdb keeps only in-frame clones here, not all; method: immunoSEQ multiplex PCR. The sample table sets out just over 80,000 clones. Input material: PBMCs. The chain couples TRBV18 to TRBJ1-1, with unresolved D. The clonotype comes from a woman aged 25 to 39 in good health and CMV-seronegative. The CDR3 DNA is TGTGCCAGCTCACTCCAGCTAGGGAACACTGAAGCTTTCTTT. It encodes CASSLQLGNTEAFF. The full variable domain, with the rest looked up from reference TRBV18 and TRBJ1-1, is NAGVMQNPRHLVRRRGQEARLRCSPMKGHSHVYWYRQLPEEGLKFMVYLQKENIIDESGMPKERFSAEFPKEGPSILRIQQVVRGDSAAYFCASSLQLGNTEAFFGQGTRLTVV.